This passage covers 22 T cell receptor beta chains from one sample sequenced in a study of radiotherapy plus CTLA-4 blockade in lung cancer. Data came from immunoSEQ multiplex PCR; TCRdb stores just in-frame clones and leaves some out. There are more than 75,000 clones in the sample; approximately 75% occur only once, and around 15% lies in the top ten. This material consisted of peripheral blood, taken from a patient treated with radiotherapy plus ipilimumab. These TCRs come from a human donor with non-small cell lung cancer that progressed on radiotherapy plus ipilimumab.

The chain employs TRBV4-3 and TRBJ1-5; 7 nucleotides align to TRBD1. The V segment lost 4 bases and the J segment 2 bases; nucleotides outside the gene matches: 5. The CDR3 has 15 residues. Germline loops: CDR1 LGHNA, CDR2 YSLEER. This chain's CDR3 is CASSRYQGGNQPQHF. CDR3 bases: TGCGCCAGCAGCCGATATCAGGGGGGCAATCAGCCCCAGCATTTT.

This chain connects TRBV4-3 to TRBJ2-1; D is unresolved. The V and J ends lost 1 base and 7 bases respectively, with 5 bases between them. Germline CDR1 is LGHNA and CDR2 is YSLEER. The CDR3 sequence is 12 residues long. The CDR3 region is CASSQVQNEQFF. The DNA of the CDR3 is TGCGCCAGCAGCCAAGTTCAGAATGAGCAGTTCTTC.

The chain is built from TRBV18 and TRBJ1-1; D is uncertain. This CDR3 is 14 amino acids long. V lost 2 bases, J lost 4 bases, and 11 bases lay in between. Germline V gene lookup returns CDR1 KGHSH and CDR2 LQKENI. The chain's CDR3 is CASSPSLVITEAFF. In DNA, the CDR3 is TGTGCCAGCTCACCAAGCTTGGTGATCACTGAAGCTTTCTTT.

The V gene is TRBV7-8, the J gene TRBJ2-1; perhaps TRBD1 as D (6 bases). The CDR3 is made up of 14 amino acids. Germline V gene lookup returns CDR1 SGHVS and CDR2 FQNEAQ. Trimming took 5 bases from V and 4 from J, leaving 12 bases between them. The CDR3 sequence: CASSHRQVYNEQFF. The DNA for the CDR3 is TGTGCCAGCAGCCATAGACAGGTATACAATGAGCAGTTCTTC.

The V and J genes are TRBV7-2 and TRBJ2-3; D gene uncertain. CDR1 is SGHTA and CDR2 is FQGNSA in the germline V gene. This CDR3 has 13 residues. The V end lost 7 bases, the J end lost 3 bases, and 11 bases lay between the germline ends. Here the CDR3 reads CASIILGTDTQYF. In DNA, the CDR3 is TGTGCCAGCATCATCTTAGGGACAGATACGCAGTATTTT.

This clone was seen a handful of times. V gene TRBV6-1 combines with J gene TRBJ1-1; TRBD1 aligns across 7 bases. The junction had 7 bases not matched to a gene; V was cut back by 6 bases and J by 6 bases. There are 13 residues in the CDR3. Per the germline V gene, CDR1 is MNHNS and CDR2 is SASEGT. As DNA, the CDR3 is TGTGCCAGCAGAGAGGGACAGTACGCTGAAGCTTTCTTT. As protein: CASREGQYAEAFF.

V is TRBV19 and J is TRBJ2-6; D is uncertain. Germline V gene lookup returns CDR1 LNHDA and CDR2 SQIVND (reference sequence). Between the trimmed V and J ends, which lost 3 bases and 4 bases, there was a span of 19 bases. The CDR3 totals 18 residues. The CDR3 protein is CASSIGFSADAGANVLTF. The DNA for the CDR3 is TGTGCCAGTAGTATCGGATTCTCGGCGGACGCGGGGGCCAACGTCCTGACTTTC.

The sample holds a few counts of this clone. This chain uses TRBV6-5 with TRBJ1-5; no reliable D call. This CDR3 is 13 amino acids long. V lost 5 bases and J lost 6, with 11 bases in between. Looked up from germline, CDR1 is MNHEY and CDR2 is SVGAGI. The CDR3 loop reads CASSEEWGQPQHF. The CDR3 bases are TGTGCCAGCAGTGAGGAGTGGGGTCAGCCCCAGCATTTT.

The rearrangement uses TRBV6-6 and TRBJ2-7, with 10 bases fitting TRBD1. The CDR3 sequence is 14 residues long. Trimming removed 2 bases from V and 2 bases from J; junction bases left unmatched: 0. The germline CDR1 and CDR2 sequences are MNHNY and SVGAGI (reference sequence). The CDR3 DNA reads TGTGCCAGCAGTTACGGGACAGGGGCCTACGAGCAGTACTTC. Amino acid sequence: CASSYGTGAYEQYF.

The chain links TRBV6-1 to TRBJ2-2; 7 positions agree with TRBD2. Germline lookup yields CDR1 MNHNS and CDR2 SASEGT. The CDR3 covers 14 residues. Trimming cost V 6 bases and J 1 base; bases outside gene matches: 2. CDR3 DNA sequence: TGTGCCAGCAGGCGGGAGATGAACACCGGGGAGCTGTTTTTT. It encodes CASRREMNTGELFF.

The genes are TRBV19 and TRBJ1-1, with a weak D call TRBD1 (6 bases). The CDR3 contains 13 residues. Per the germline V gene, CDR1 is LNHDA and CDR2 is SQIVND (reference sequence). V was clipped by 2 bases and J by 9 bases, with 13 bases between them. The CDR3 DNA sequence: TGTGCCAGTAGTATATGGGGGGCGAATCAAGCTTTCTTT. Its protein product is CASSIWGANQAFF.

The genes are TRBV9 and TRBJ2-2; D is perhaps TRBD2 (6 bases). Trimming shortened V by 2 bases and J by 4 bases, and 9 bases separated the two germline ends. Germline V CDR1 and CDR2: SGDLS, YYNGEE. This CDR3 is 14 amino acids long. CDR3: CASSVGGGTGELFF. In nucleotides, the CDR3 is TGTGCCAGCAGCGTCGGGGGTGGCACCGGGGAGCTGTTTTTT.

CDR3 in DNA: TGTGCCAGCAGTAAAGGGGACCCGTTCTATGGCTACACCTTC. Translation: CASSKGDPFYGYTF. This chain uses TRBV6-5 with TRBJ1-2; weak D call: TRBD1 (5 bases). V lost 5 bases and J 4 bases, leaving 14 bases between the germline ends. This CDR3 comprises 14 residues. Germline-derived CDR1 and CDR2 are MNHEY and SVGAGI.

This clone has only a few counts. The chain recombines TRBV27 with TRBJ2-1; the match to TRBD2 covers 8 bases. From germline, CDR1 is MNHEY and CDR2 SMNVEV (reference sequence). This CDR3 contains 16 residues. J was trimmed by 8 bases and V by 5 bases; bases with no gene match: 14. As DNA, the CDR3 is TGTGCCAGCAGTCTCCCAGGGGCGGGAGGTTTTGATGAGCAGTTCTTC. As protein: CASSLPGAGGFDEQFF.

CDR3 region: CASRTGGNYEQYF. The CDR3 coding sequence is TGTGCCAGCCGCACAGGGGGGAACTACGAGCAGTACTTC. This chain connects TRBV28 to TRBJ2-7, with 8 bases aligning to TRBD1. J was trimmed by 3 bases and V by 8 bases; bases with no gene match: 6. From germline, CDR1 is MDHEN and CDR2 SYDVKM. CDR3 size: 13 residues.

V is TRBV28 and J is TRBJ2-3; 8 positions agree with TRBD2. The CDR3 has 16 residues. The V gene end was trimmed by 5 bases and the J gene end by 4 bases; junction bases not matched to a gene: 11. In germline, CDR1 is MDHEN, CDR2 SYDVKM. The CDR3 nucleotides are TGTGCCAGCAGTCCAACCAGCGGGAGTATCTCAGATACGCAGTATTTT. It translates to CASSPTSGSISDTQYF.

This chain joins TRBV28 and TRBJ2-1, with D perhaps matching TRBD1 (5 bases). Germline V gene data show CDR1 as MDHEN and CDR2 as SYDVKM. The CDR3 consists of 16 residues. V shed 5 bases and J shed 0 bases, with 14 bases lying between them. CDR3 bases: TGTGCCAGCAGTCCCACAGGATATAGCTCCTACAATGAGCAGTTCTTC. It specifies CASSPTGYSSYNEQFF.

This chain connects TRBV7-2 to TRBJ1-5; a possible D gene is TRBD1 (5 bases). The germline gives CDR1 SGHTA, CDR2 FQGNSA. Trimming pared 1 base from V and 6 bases from J, leaving 13 bases between. This CDR3 is built from 15 residues. The CDR3 coding sequence is TGTGCCAGCAGCTTAGGAGGGGAGGCAGGTCAGCCCCAGCATTTT. Residues: CASSLGGEAGQPQHF.

The gene calls are TRBV30 and TRBJ2-1; D gene unclear. Trimming stripped 4 bases from V and 0 bases from J, with 4 bases between. The CDR3 runs to 12 residues. Germline V gives CDR1 GTSNPN, CDR2 SVGIG (reference sequence). CDR3 sequence reads: CAWTPSYNEQFF. As DNA, the CDR3 is TGTGCCTGGACTCCCTCCTACAATGAGCAGTTCTTC. The whole variable domain, filled in from reference TRBV30 and TRBJ2-1, reads SQTIHQWPATLVQPVGSPLSLECTVEGTSNPNLYWYRQAAGRGLQLLFYSVGIGQISSEVPQNLSASRPQDRQFILSSKKLLLSDSGFYLCAWTPSYNEQFFGPGTRLTVL.

J is TRBJ2-1 and V is TRBV18; 10 positions match TRBD2. The V gene end was trimmed by 4 bases and the J gene end by 9 bases; junction bases not matched to a gene: 12. Germline CDR1 is KGHSH and CDR2 is LQKENI. The CDR3 contains 16 residues. The CDR3: CASSLSRAGGPGEQFF. The CDR3 DNA follows: TGTGCCAGCTCACTCTCGAGAGCGGGAGGGCCAGGTGAGCAGTTCTTC.

The chain recombines TRBV2 with TRBJ2-1, with TRBD1 identical over 7 bases. V shed 8 bases, J shed 5 bases, and the junction held 9 bases outside the gene matches. The CDR3 runs to 14 residues. The germline CDR1 and CDR2 sequences are SNHLY and FYNNEI. CDR3 nucleotide sequence: TGTGCCAGCCCTACGGGGACAGCAAACAATGAGCAGTTCTTC. It encodes CASPTGTANNEQFF.

This clone was detected many times. V gene TRBV7-9 combines with J gene TRBJ1-1; 9 bases align to TRBD1. Unmatched junction bases numbered 3, after V lost 3 bases and J lost 4 bases. The CDR3 totals 14 residues. Per the germline V gene, CDR1 is SEHNR and CDR2 is FQNEAQ (reference sequence). Here the CDR3 reads CASSFTGGLTEAFF. The CDR3 region has the DNA TGTGCCAGCAGCTTTACAGGGGGCCTCACTGAAGCTTTCTTT.